This T cell receptor (beta chain) is from a study of shared clonotypes between healthy human individuals (dated by TCRdb to 2019 to 2021). Describing the broader study: The cohort included a few men and two women between 18 and 49 years of age. For each donor, CD4 naive and CD4 memory were each run on three plates, CD8 naive on two plates, and CD8 memory on one plate. Blood TCR repertoires of roughly five healthy adults were deeply sequenced to estimate repertoire size and the extent of clonotype sharing between individuals. To increase sequencing depth and limit assay-specific biases, different laboratories used diverse techniques to prepare libraries and sequence TCR repertoires. Per donor, leukapheresis produced somewhere between about 0.9 and 9.5 billion PBMCs. Results and caveats for the whole study, not just this receptor: Naive subsets generally had larger estimated clonotype richness than memory subsets. Even with the large sequencing depth, rarefaction of the sorted-subset datasets indicated that sequencing was incomplete. Sampling was restricted to blood, and TCR repertoires in tissue are likely to differ from TCR repertoires in blood. Compared with non-shared clonotypes, the clonotypes found in all four sorted-subset donors had higher generation probabilities. Pairwise subsampling indicated that sequencing depth was expected to affect the degree of clonotype sharing among donors. Because the study included only a small number of donors, the genetic and exposure-history diversity represented was limited. Sharing across a few donors was observed for 4.5% to 6.5% of naive CD4, over 3% of naive CD8, roughly 2.3% of memory CD4, and about 0.38% of memory CD8 clonotypes.

To note about this clone: It has no known antigen specificity. It has no much larger one-base neighbor in the sample; base qualities were not kept.

The donors were healthy, HIV-negative adults with no recently reported acute infections or vaccinations. Every donor was a Caucasian adult residing in Nashville, Tennessee, USA. CD4+ T cells were enriched by magnetic negative selection; naive cells were then positively selected on CD45RA, and the negative fraction formed the memory subset. Blood was obtained by leukapheresis, after which PBMCs were separated by Ficoll-Histopaque density gradient centrifugation and cryopreserved in liquid nitrogen vapor phase. Purity and quantity of every magnetically sorted T cell population were checked by analytical flow cytometry. From each sorted fraction, genomic DNA was isolated and quantified by UV absorbance on a Nanodrop 2000c. V is pared back by 6 bases and J by 7 bases, with 11 bases lying between the germline termini. The CDR3 contains 12 residues, cysteine and phenylalanine counted. Only the CDR3 part of the read is kept: 36 bases, read in frame from the first base. From a lookup of the germline V gene, CDR1 and CDR2 are SGHAT and FQNNGV.

TCR CDR3 regions were amplified from genomic DNA by multiplex PCR using the deep immunoSEQ assay. Extracted genomic DNA from each cell subset was distributed evenly across all wells of several immunoSEQ 96-well plates, and each plate was treated as a replicate. For sorted subsets, about 220 ng of genomic DNA, equivalent to roughly 33,000 T cell genomes, went into each replicate PCR. The purified libraries were quantified using a Qubit 3.0 fluorometer, sized with a Bioanalyzer 2100, and then quantified again using the KAPA Library Quantification kit. Each immunoSEQ 96-well plate was sequenced on its own single-read 150-cycle Illumina NextSeq 550 flow cell. From the authors' description of their analysis: Because the immunoSEQ output held only junctional sequences and lacked quality scores, the filtering could not match the filtering applied to full-length reads. To assign V/J genes and CDR3, sequences were annotated against IMGT germline references using PyIR, a Python wrapper for IgBLAST v1.9. Reads with weak V/J assignments (E-value above 1e-6), missing CDR3, stop codons, out-of-frame junctions, or ambiguous translated residues were removed. V3J clonotypes were defined as sequences sharing an identical inferred V gene, J gene, and CDR3 amino acid sequence. The percentage overlap between two repertoires was calculated by dividing the number of shared unique clonotypes by the size of the smaller repertoire. Repertoire richness was assessed with RTK rarefaction, the Chao1 estimator, and Recon v2.1 estimates of unobserved clonotypes. OLGA was used to compute generation probabilities for all TCRbeta clonotypes that the gDNA method yielded from a handful of donors. As stored in TCRdb, this immuneACCESS dataset retains in-frame rearrangements with V and J assigned. A fraction of the clones does not appear; measured against another copy, unresolved V genes explain less than half of the discrepancy, and the remainder lacks a known reason. V, J and clone size are taken as reported in that table, and D and trimming were inferred from the DNA itself. Present in this sample are hundreds of thousands of clones, approximately 75% of which were seen just once. The top ten hold roughly 1.8% of the sample.

The material sequenced was memory CD4+ T cells sorted from blood. Read against the paper, the sample's cell subset or site label means: CD45RA-negative fraction. The receptor chain draws on TRBV11-2 and TRBJ2-3; no D gene call is confident. This TCR was recovered from a woman in her twenties or thirties in good health. The DNA is as follows: TGTGCCAGCAGACGTCCGGGTTATACGCAGTATTTT. This sequence encodes CASRRPGYTQYF.